These T cell receptor beta chains were read from a single sample in a study of vaccination and CD4 T cells after COVID-19. TCRdb reprocessed the PCR reads via MiXCR and lists one record per CDR3 protein. This repertoire shows tens of thousands of distinct CDR3 sequences, roughly 40% found once; its top ten account for about 3.2%. Their recognized antigens are unknown. Here the sequenced sample was CD4+ T cells from blood, cultured in vitro, taken after SARS-CoV-2 vaccination. The receptor set was obtained from a human donor who had recovered from COVID-19. Each CDR3 is given with its conserved first and last residue. The D gene is left open where the match is weak. The size of a clone is reported for some rows only, either as once, few or many, or as a class for expanded clones.

v_call: TRBV27; cdr3_length: 13; j_call: TRBJ2-1; clone_size: NA; d_call: NA; cdr3_nt: TGTGCCAGCACTTCCGTGACAACCAATGAGCAGTTCTTC; cdr3_aa: CASTSVTTNEQFF
v_call: TRBV19; cdr3_length: 15; j_call: TRBJ2-7; clone_size: once; d_call: NA; cdr3_nt: TGTGCCAGTAGTGCCCCTGGACGTCCCTCCTACGAGCAGTACTTC; cdr3_aa: CASSAPGRPSYEQYF
v_call: TRBV6-8; cdr3_length: 15; j_call: TRBJ1-5; clone_size: NA; d_call: NA; cdr3_nt: TGTGCCAGCAGCCCAGGGACCGCCCTCCAAAGGCCCCAGCATTTT; cdr3_aa: CASSPGTALQRPQHF
v_call: TRBV19; cdr3_length: 12; j_call: TRBJ2-7; clone_size: NA; d_call: TRBD1; cdr3_nt: TGTGCCACAGGGACAGGGGGCTACGAGCAGTACTTC; cdr3_aa: CATGTGGYEQYF
v_call: TRBV20-1; cdr3_length: 14; j_call: TRBJ2-7; clone_size: NA; d_call: NA; cdr3_nt: TGCAGTGCCCCTAACCGGCAGGGCGTCAACGAGCAGTACTTC; cdr3_aa: CSAPNRQGVNEQYF
v_call: TRBV20-1; cdr3_length: 14; j_call: TRBJ1-1; clone_size: medium-sized; d_call: TRBD1; cdr3_nt: TGCAGTGCTACCCGGGGGACAGGGGGCACTGAAGCTTTCTTT; cdr3_aa: CSATRGTGGTEAFF
v_call: TRBV19; cdr3_length: 16; j_call: TRBJ1-1; clone_size: few; d_call: TRBD1; cdr3_nt: TGTGCCAGTATCCCATCCTGGACAGGGGCAGGGACTGAAGCTTTCTTT; cdr3_aa: CASIPSWTGAGTEAFF
v_call: TRBV28; cdr3_length: 16; j_call: TRBJ1-1; clone_size: few; d_call: NA; cdr3_nt: TGTGCCAGCAGTTCCTGGGCGGGAGTTGCGGACACTGAAGCTTTCTTT; cdr3_aa: CASSSWAGVADTEAFF
v_call: TRBV20-1; cdr3_length: 14; j_call: TRBJ1-5; clone_size: NA; d_call: NA; cdr3_nt: TGCAGTGCTAGAGGCCCGGGCCAGGCTCAGCCCCAGCATTTT; cdr3_aa: CSARGPGQAQPQHF
v_call: TRBV6-2/TRBV6-3; cdr3_length: 19; j_call: TRBJ2-1; clone_size: NA; d_call: TRBD2; cdr3_nt: TGTGCCAGCAGTTACCCACTAGCGGGGGGGCAAACCTCCTACAATGAGCAGTTCTTC; cdr3_aa: CASSYPLAGGQTSYNEQFF
v_call: TRBV6-5; cdr3_length: 14; j_call: TRBJ2-5; clone_size: NA; d_call: NA; cdr3_nt: TGTGCCAGCAGTTACTCATTCTTCCAAGAGACCCAGTACTTC; cdr3_aa: CASSYSFFQETQYF
v_call: TRBV20-1; cdr3_length: 15; j_call: TRBJ2-7; clone_size: NA; d_call: NA; cdr3_nt: TGCAGTGCTAGAGTCACTCGGGACTTCACCTACGAGCAGTACTTC; cdr3_aa: CSARVTRDFTYEQYF
v_call: TRBV19; cdr3_length: 14; j_call: TRBJ1-5; clone_size: few; d_call: NA; cdr3_nt: TGTGCCAGTAGGGCAGGGAATAGCAATCAGCCCCAGCATTTT; cdr3_aa: CASRAGNSNQPQHF
v_call: TRBV4-1; cdr3_length: 14; j_call: TRBJ1-2; clone_size: NA; d_call: NA; cdr3_nt: TGCGCCAGCAGCCAAACTCAGACAGTATATGGCTACACCTTC; cdr3_aa: CASSQTQTVYGYTF
v_call: TRBV6-2/TRBV6-3; cdr3_length: 13; j_call: TRBJ1-2; clone_size: NA; d_call: TRBD1; cdr3_nt: TGTGCCAGCAGGGCAACAGGGGGCTATGGCTACACCTTC; cdr3_aa: CASRATGGYGYTF
v_call: TRBV10-3; cdr3_length: 16; j_call: TRBJ2-3; clone_size: NA; d_call: TRBD2; cdr3_nt: TGTGCCATCAGTGAGTCGGCGGGGGGCCGCACAGATACGCAGTATTTT; cdr3_aa: CAISESAGGRTDTQYF
v_call: TRBV6-1; cdr3_length: 16; j_call: TRBJ2-3; clone_size: NA; d_call: TRBD2; cdr3_nt: TGTGCCAGCAGACCTACTAGCGGGGACCGCACAGATACGCAGTATTTT; cdr3_aa: CASRPTSGDRTDTQYF
v_call: TRBV20-1; cdr3_length: 13; j_call: TRBJ2-3; clone_size: few; d_call: TRBD2; cdr3_nt: TGCGGAGGGACTAGCGAGAGCACAGATACGCAGTATTTT; cdr3_aa: CGGTSESTDTQYF
v_call: TRBV5-1; cdr3_length: 14; j_call: TRBJ1-2; clone_size: few; d_call: NA; cdr3_nt: TGCGCCAGCAGCTTGGCCGGGACTGGGGGTGGCTACACCTTC; cdr3_aa: CASSLAGTGGGYTF
v_call: TRBV18; cdr3_length: 13; j_call: TRBJ1-5; clone_size: NA; d_call: NA; cdr3_nt: TGTGCCAGCTCACCCGCAGCTAATCAGCCCCAGCATTTT; cdr3_aa: CASSPAANQPQHF
v_call: TRBV28; cdr3_length: 15; j_call: TRBJ2-5; clone_size: NA; d_call: TRBD2; cdr3_nt: TGTGCCAGCAGTTTCTCCGCGGGAGGGAAAGAGACCCAGTACTTC; cdr3_aa: CASSFSAGGKETQYF
v_call: TRBV7-2; cdr3_length: 12; j_call: TRBJ1-2; clone_size: few; d_call: NA; cdr3_nt: TGTGCCAGCAGCTTAGAGCCCGGGGGCTACACCTTC; cdr3_aa: CASSLEPGGYTF
v_call: TRBV4-3; cdr3_length: 16; j_call: TRBJ1-3; clone_size: NA; d_call: NA; cdr3_nt: TGCGCCAGCAGCCAAGATAGTGTCAGTGCTGGAAACACCATATATTTT; cdr3_aa: CASSQDSVSAGNTIYF
v_call: TRBV5-5; cdr3_length: 15; j_call: TRBJ2-7; clone_size: once; d_call: TRBD2; cdr3_nt: TGTGCCAGCAGCCGAAATAGCGGGAGCTCCTACGAGCAGTACTTC; cdr3_aa: CASSRNSGSSYEQYF
v_call: TRBV20-1; cdr3_length: 13; j_call: TRBJ1-5; clone_size: NA; d_call: NA; cdr3_nt: TGCAGTGCTAGATCCGCTTACAATCAGCCCCAGCATTTT; cdr3_aa: CSARSAYNQPQHF
v_call: TRBV27; cdr3_length: 14; j_call: TRBJ2-3; clone_size: NA; d_call: NA; cdr3_nt: TGTGCCAGCAAGGTGGGGAGGCCCACAGATACGCAGTATTTT; cdr3_aa: CASKVGRPTDTQYF
v_call: TRBV5-5; cdr3_length: 16; j_call: TRBJ2-3; clone_size: NA; d_call: NA; cdr3_nt: TGTGCCAGCAGATTACCAGGGGTCTCTGGCACAGATACGCAGTATTTT; cdr3_aa: CASRLPGVSGTDTQYF
v_call: TRBV4-1; cdr3_length: 15; j_call: TRBJ2-1; clone_size: NA; d_call: NA; cdr3_nt: TGCGCCAGCAGCCAAGTTTGGGTGGGTAGCAATGAGCAGTTCTTC; cdr3_aa: CASSQVWVGSNEQFF
v_call: TRBV28; cdr3_length: 14; j_call: TRBJ1-6; clone_size: NA; d_call: NA; cdr3_nt: TGTGCCAGCAGTACACCGGCCCAGGGCGCGGCCCTCCACTTT; cdr3_aa: CASSTPAQGAALHF
v_call: TRBV14; cdr3_length: 14; j_call: TRBJ1-2; clone_size: few; d_call: TRBD1; cdr3_nt: TGTGCCAGCAGCCCGCACAGGGGGATCGAGGGCTACACCTTC; cdr3_aa: CASSPHRGIEGYTF
v_call: TRBV7-6; cdr3_length: 15; j_call: TRBJ2-3; clone_size: few; d_call: TRBD2; cdr3_nt: TGTGCCAGCGGGATTAGCGGGACTAGCACAGATACGCAGTATTTT; cdr3_aa: CASGISGTSTDTQYF
v_call: TRBV7-2; cdr3_length: 14; j_call: TRBJ2-5; clone_size: NA; d_call: NA; cdr3_nt: TGTGCCAGCAGCTTAGAAGTAATAGGAGAGACCCAGTACTTC; cdr3_aa: CASSLEVIGETQYF
v_call: TRBV4-1; cdr3_length: 15; j_call: TRBJ1-2; clone_size: NA; d_call: NA; cdr3_nt: TGCGCCAGCAGCCAAAGATCAAGGGACCCGGGGGGCTACACCTTC; cdr3_aa: CASSQRSRDPGGYTF
v_call: TRBV6-1; cdr3_length: 14; j_call: TRBJ1-1; clone_size: NA; d_call: NA; cdr3_nt: TGTGCCAGCAGTGCGGGACTGCTGAACACTGAAGCTTTCTTT; cdr3_aa: CASSAGLLNTEAFF
v_call: TRBV7-2; cdr3_length: 13; j_call: TRBJ2-5; clone_size: few; d_call: NA; cdr3_nt: TGTGCCAGCAGCCTCCGGGGCCAAGAGACCCAGTACTTC; cdr3_aa: CASSLRGQETQYF
v_call: TRBV20-1; cdr3_length: 11; j_call: TRBJ2-2; clone_size: NA; d_call: NA; cdr3_nt: TGCAGTGCTAGTTCTCCCGGGGAGCTGTTTTTT; cdr3_aa: CSASSPGELFF
v_call: TRBV5-1; cdr3_length: 14; j_call: TRBJ2-5; clone_size: NA; d_call: NA; cdr3_nt: TGCGCCAGCAGCTTGGGTCCGGGGGAAGAGACCCAGTACTTC; cdr3_aa: CASSLGPGEETQYF
v_call: TRBV19; cdr3_length: 14; j_call: TRBJ1-2; clone_size: NA; d_call: NA; cdr3_nt: TGTGCCAGTAGTATGGCTAGGGGCGGCTATGGCTACACCTTC; cdr3_aa: CASSMARGGYGYTF
v_call: TRBV29-1; cdr3_length: 12; j_call: TRBJ1-5; clone_size: NA; d_call: NA; cdr3_nt: TGCAGCGTCCAAAGGGGGAATCAGCCCCAGCATTTT; cdr3_aa: CSVQRGNQPQHF
v_call: TRBV7-2; cdr3_length: 13; j_call: TRBJ2-1; clone_size: few; d_call: NA; cdr3_nt: TGTGCCAGCAGCCCGGGGAGTAAAAATGAGCAGTTCTTC; cdr3_aa: CASSPGSKNEQFF
v_call: TRBV7-9; cdr3_length: 11; j_call: TRBJ2-1; clone_size: NA; d_call: NA; cdr3_nt: TGTGCCAGCAGCCAGTCGGGTGAGCAGTTCTTC; cdr3_aa: CASSQSGEQFF
v_call: TRBV19; cdr3_length: 15; j_call: TRBJ1-5; clone_size: NA; d_call: NA; cdr3_nt: TGTGCCAGTAGTATATCCGGGTTTAGCAATCAGCCCCAGCATTTT; cdr3_aa: CASSISGFSNQPQHF
v_call: TRBV7-9; cdr3_length: 14; j_call: TRBJ1-6; clone_size: NA; d_call: NA; cdr3_nt: TGTGCCAGCAGCTTAGGATCCCCGGATTCACCCCTCCACTTT; cdr3_aa: CASSLGSPDSPLHF
v_call: TRBV6-2/TRBV6-3; cdr3_length: 15; j_call: TRBJ2-3; clone_size: NA; d_call: TRBD2; cdr3_nt: TGTGCCAGCAGTTATTCCCTAGCGGGGCCAGATACGCAGTATTTT; cdr3_aa: CASSYSLAGPDTQYF
v_call: TRBV10-3; cdr3_length: 13; j_call: TRBJ1-5; clone_size: few; d_call: NA; cdr3_nt: TGTGCCATCAGTGAACAGGTTATTCAGCCCCAGCATTTT; cdr3_aa: CAISEQVIQPQHF
v_call: TRBV6-5; cdr3_length: 17; j_call: TRBJ1-6; clone_size: NA; d_call: NA; cdr3_nt: TGTGCCAGCAGTTACTCGACCAGGGTGGCCTATAATTCACCCCTCCACTTT; cdr3_aa: CASSYSTRVAYNSPLHF
v_call: TRBV6-2/TRBV6-3; cdr3_length: 14; j_call: TRBJ2-5; clone_size: few; d_call: NA; cdr3_nt: TGTGCCAGCAGTGGGACCGCTTTCCGGGAGACCCAGTACTTC; cdr3_aa: CASSGTAFRETQYF
v_call: TRBV7-8; cdr3_length: 17; j_call: TRBJ1-5; clone_size: few; d_call: NA; cdr3_nt: TGTGCCAGCAGCTTAGGGGACACGGGAGGGGTCGATCAGCCCCAGCATTTT; cdr3_aa: CASSLGDTGGVDQPQHF
v_call: TRBV19; cdr3_length: 12; j_call: TRBJ2-1; clone_size: NA; d_call: NA; cdr3_nt: TGTGCCAGTAGTATCCGGGACAATGAGCAGTTCTTC; cdr3_aa: CASSIRDNEQFF
v_call: TRBV7-2; cdr3_length: 14; j_call: TRBJ2-5; clone_size: NA; d_call: NA; cdr3_nt: TGTGCCAGCAGCTCTGGGACGAATCAAGAGACCCAGTACTTC; cdr3_aa: CASSSGTNQETQYF
v_call: TRBV24-1; cdr3_length: 15; j_call: TRBJ1-2; clone_size: NA; d_call: NA; cdr3_nt: TGTGCCACCAGTGATGGGGGACCAGCTAACTATGGCTACACCTTC; cdr3_aa: CATSDGGPANYGYTF
v_call: TRBV20-1; cdr3_length: 13; j_call: TRBJ1-2; clone_size: few; d_call: TRBD1; cdr3_nt: TGCAGTGCTATTAAAGGACAGGGTGATGGCTACACCTTC; cdr3_aa: CSAIKGQGDGYTF